The 4 T cell receptor beta chains below were found in one sample sequenced in a study of T cell repertoires in cytomegalovirus infection. TCRdb called the reads again in MiXCR, with one record for every CDR3 protein. The table records about 740,000 distinct CDR3 sequences, 35% of them present only once. The material sequenced was PBMCs. These receptors all come from a human donor in good health (CMV status not recorded). Some clones in this sample may be carry-over from other donors' samples.

As for this clonotype: This may stem from a read error, because a much larger clone lies one nucleotide away. It is likely a read error, because the conserved phenylalanine at the end of the CDR3 is missing. This chain joins TRBV7-2 and TRBJ1-1; no firm D call. This CDR3 region has 13 residues. Germline-derived CDR1 and CDR2 are SGHTA and FQGNSA. Trimming removed 2 bases at V and 2 bases at J, with 6 bases between. CDR3 sequence reads: CASSLKVNTEAFC. DNA for the CDR3: TGTGCCAGCAGCTTAAAGGTTAACACTGAAGCTTTCTGT.

This clonotype appeared a few times. The chain couples TRBV6-6 to TRBJ2-7; D not certain. The germline V gene has CDR1 MNHNY and CDR2 SVGAGI (reference sequence). Trimming removed 0 bases from V and 2 bases from J, with 8 bases in between. The CDR3 runs 14 residues. The CDR3 region has the DNA TGTGCCAGCAGTTACTCCGGCAAGGCCTACGAGCAGTACTTC. Amino acids: CASSYSGKAYEQYF.

This clonotype was counted once. The chain has TRBV27 and TRBJ1-2; no definite D call. The CDR3 has 13 residues. Germline V lookup: CDR1 MNHEY, CDR2 SMNVEV (reference sequence). V was clipped by 4 bases and J by 8 bases, with 14 bases between them. CDR3 nucleotide sequence: TGTGCCAGCAGTTACGGACCCTCTCGGGGCTACACCTTC. Its protein is CASSYGPSRGYTF.

CDR3 loop: CASSLSGESTDTQYF. The CDR3 DNA reads TGTGCCAGCAGTTTATCCGGGGAAAGCACAGATACGCAGTATTTT. The chain uses TRBV28 and TRBJ2-3; TRBD2 is a possible D gene (5 bases). The CDR3 is made up of 15 amino acids. Germline CDR1 and CDR2: MDHEN and SYDVKM. Trimming cost V 1 base and J 0 bases, with 8 bases left between them.